This T cell receptor (beta chain) originates from a study of vaccination effects on CD4 cells after COVID-19. Study summary: Post-vaccine sampling occurred a median 72 days after the second dose.

The CDR3 sequence is 14 residues long. J was trimmed by 6 bases and V by 2 bases; bases with no gene match: 6. Germline-derived CDR1 and CDR2 are KGHSH and LQKENI. Sequencing used immunoSEQ multiplex PCR; TCRdb keeps in-frame clones, though not all of them. The repertoire holds about 81,000 clones, around 77% seen once, with 1.1% in the top ten. The study, taken as a whole, reports: Researchers reported few convalescent patients and no early post-infection timepoints in the study. Marked clonal contraction was seen late after vaccination (in both infection- and vaccine-induced clones).

Of note for this clone: Its target is not known.

Before sequencing, viral peptide pools were used by the ViraFEST assay to expand antigen-specific CD4+ T cells. It was after nine to ten days of culture that CD4+ T cells were isolated. Two doses of BNT162b2 or mRNA-1273 vaccine were administered to participants. Cultures of 2 million or so PBMC per well contained 10 IU/ml IL-2 plus 10 ug/ml peptides. This chain connects TRBV18 to TRBJ1-1, with 7 bases identical to TRBD1. The clonotype comes from a human donor who received a COVID-19 vaccine. The sample in question was CD4+ T cells from PBMCs cultured with HCoV-OC43 spike peptides, obtained after COVID-19 vaccination. Described subset: HCoV-OC43 spike overlapping peptide pool stimulation. CDR3 nucleotide sequence: TGTGCCAGCTCACCAATATCCAGGGGGGCTGAAGCTTTCTTT. This gives the protein CASSPISRGAEAFF. Filled out from reference TRBV18 and TRBJ1-1, the complete variable domain reads NAGVMQNPRHLVRRRGQEARLRCSPMKGHSHVYWYRQLPEEGLKFMVYLQKENIIDESGMPKERFSAEFPKEGPSILRIQQVVRGDSAAYFCASSPISRGAEAFFGQGTRLTVV.